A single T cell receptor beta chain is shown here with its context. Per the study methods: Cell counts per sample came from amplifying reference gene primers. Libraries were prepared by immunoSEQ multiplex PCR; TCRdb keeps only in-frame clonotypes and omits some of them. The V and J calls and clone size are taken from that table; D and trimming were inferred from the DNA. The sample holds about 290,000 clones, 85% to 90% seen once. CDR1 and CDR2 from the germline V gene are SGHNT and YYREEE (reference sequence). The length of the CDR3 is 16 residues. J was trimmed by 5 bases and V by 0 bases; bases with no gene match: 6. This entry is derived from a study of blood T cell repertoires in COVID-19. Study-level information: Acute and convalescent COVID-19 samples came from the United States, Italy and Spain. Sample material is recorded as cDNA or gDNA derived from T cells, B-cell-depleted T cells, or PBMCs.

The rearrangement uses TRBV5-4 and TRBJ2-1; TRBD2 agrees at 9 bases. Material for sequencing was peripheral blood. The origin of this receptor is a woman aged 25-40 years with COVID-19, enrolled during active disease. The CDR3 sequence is CASSLDFAGGDNEQFF. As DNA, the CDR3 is TGTGCCAGCAGCTTGGATTTCGCGGGGGGGGACAATGAGCAGTTCTTC.